The clone carrying this T cell receptor (beta chain) was detected only a few times. The sample belongs to a study of blood T cell repertoires in COVID-19. As for the study in general: The origin of the acute and convalescent COVID-19 samples was the United States, Italy and Spain. T cells, B-cell-depleted T cells, or PBMCs supplied cDNA or gDNA.

In the source study's methods: Amplifying reference gene primers gave estimates of nucleated cell counts. The protocol was immunoSEQ multiplex PCR, while the TCRdb copy is restricted to in-frame clones and leaves out a portion. V, J and clone size reflect that table, while D and trimming were determined from the DNA. The sample holds 150,000 to 200,000 clones, around nine tenths seen once. This sequence was found in a man in his late teens or twenties with active or convalescent COVID-19. The specimen was peripheral blood.

The CDR3 DNA reads as TGTGCCAGTAGTATAGTGACAGGGTCCTATACTGAGCAGTTCTTC. It translates to CASSIVTGSYTEQFF. The chain uses TRBV19 and TRBJ2-1, with 7 positions matching TRBD1. The CDR3 covers 15 residues. Germline CDR1 reads LNHDA; CDR2 reads SQIVND (reference sequence). The V gene end was trimmed by 1 base and the J gene end by 9 bases; junction bases not matched to a gene: 9. Full variable domain (remainder filled in from reference TRBV19 and TRBJ2-1): DGGITQSPKYLFRKEGQNVTLSCEQNLNHDAMYWYRQDPGQGLRLIYYSQIVNDFQKGDIAEGYSVSREKKESFPLTVTSAQKNPTAFYLCASSIVTGSYTEQFFGPGTRLTVL.